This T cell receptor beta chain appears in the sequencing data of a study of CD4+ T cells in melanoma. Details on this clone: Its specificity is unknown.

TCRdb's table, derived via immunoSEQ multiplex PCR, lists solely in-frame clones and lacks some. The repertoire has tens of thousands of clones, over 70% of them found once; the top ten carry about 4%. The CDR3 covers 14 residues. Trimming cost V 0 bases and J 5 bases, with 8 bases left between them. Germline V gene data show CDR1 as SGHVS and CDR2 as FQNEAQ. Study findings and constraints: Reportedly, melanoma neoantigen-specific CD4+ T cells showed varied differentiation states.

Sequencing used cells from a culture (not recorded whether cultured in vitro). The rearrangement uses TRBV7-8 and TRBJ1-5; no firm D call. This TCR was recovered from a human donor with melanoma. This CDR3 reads CASSLATRYQPQHF. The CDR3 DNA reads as TGTGCCAGCAGCTTAGCGACCCGTTATCAGCCCCAGCATTTT.